The text below deals with one TCR beta chain. Its specificity is unknown. V shed 6 bases and J shed 5 bases, with 13 bases lying between them. Germline V gene sequence: CDR1 MDHEN, CDR2 SYDVKM. The CDR3 loop spans 13 amino acids. This record belongs to a study of stem cell transplantation in POMP-related autoinflammatory disease. Whole-study findings and limits: Fewer unique TRB V-J gene pairings were identified in patients with PRAID. PRAID patients trended toward lower TRB diversity and higher clonality in all analyzed T-cell subsets.

Assay: immunoSEQ multiplex PCR; the TCRdb copy retains only in-frame clones and omits some. The data hold around 10,000 clones, with 79% observed a single time. Prominent immunodeficiency with autoinflammation defined PRAID. The sequence came from a human patient with POMP-related autoinflammation and immune dysregulation (PRAID). Part of the T cell pool may stem from the graft donor. Here the sequenced sample was CD4+ T cells from PBMCs, taken after stem cell transplantation. The chain recombines TRBV28 with TRBJ1-2, with D unclear. This chain's CDR3 is CASRPPAGYGYTF. CDR3 nucleotide sequence: TGTGCCAGCAGACCCCCGGCCGGATATGGCTACACCTTC.